Listed below are T cell receptor beta chains from one sample, sequenced in a study of blood T cell repertoires in COVID-19. TCRdb keeps only in-frame clones here, not all; method: immunoSEQ multiplex PCR. Of 110,000 to 150,000 clones listed, around 86% are singletons. Sequenced sample: peripheral blood. The receptors come from a woman of 80 years or more with acute or convalescent COVID-19. The conserved cysteine and the conserved F or W are not part of the CDR3 here.

TRBV11-2 17 ASSLDRGGGRYSSYEQY
TRBV14 12 ASSQASGLHEQF
TRBV29-1 10 SVEFGQETQY
TRBV28 12 ASSLDGYTDTQY
TRBV5-4 14 ASSSPDGTTNEKLF
TRBV14 13 ASSPRQGNTGELF
TRBV19 12 ASSIETGVATQY
TRBV27 13 ASTWGRGVYNEQF
TRBV2 11 ASSTDSNTEAF
TRBV9 16 ASSVSPMGDRSSYEQY
TRBV6-6 11 ATTGVNNQPQH
TRBV11-3 15 ASSLDRLAGARSEQF